The T cell receptor (beta chain) described here comes from a study of shared clonotypes between healthy human individuals. Several immunoSEQ plates received, in even portions, the genomic DNA of each subset. This table comes from immunoSEQ multiplex PCR, and its TCRdb copy is limited to in-frame clones, with some not included. The profile covers 1.5 million to 1.9 million clones, with 95% to 99% appearing a single time and approximately 0.44% taken by the ten largest. Turning to this clone: Other nucleotide sequences from this sample produce the same CDR3.

Between the trimmed V and J ends, which lost 3 bases and 4 bases, there was a span of 7 bases. Germline CDR1 reads KGHSH; CDR2 reads LQKENI. CDR3 size: 13 residues. The chain joins TRBV18 to TRBJ2-1, with TRBD1 as a possible D gene (6 bases). The sequenced sample consisted of naive CD4+ T cells sorted from blood. Subset denoted: CD45RA+ positively selected. The source of this sequence is a man aged 25-40 years in good health. CDR3 sequence reads: CASSPGQYNEQFF. CDR3 bases: TGTGCCAGCTCACCGGGACAATACAATGAGCAGTTCTTC.